Given below is one TCR beta chain in context. The V end was cut by 7 bases, the J end by 8 bases, with 15 bases between. This CDR3 is built from 12 residues. The germline V gene encodes CDR1 SQVTM and CDR2 ANQGSEA. In the original analysis: Reference gene primer amplification in the assay estimated nucleated cell counts. The data were produced by immunoSEQ multiplex PCR, yet TCRdb's version contains in-frame clones alone and is incomplete. V and J calls and clone size are copied from that table; D and trimming were computed from the DNA. Here the sample spans about 200,000 clones, around 88% being singletons. The sample is drawn from a study of blood T cell repertoires in COVID-19. Study-wide context: The analysed material was cDNA or gDNA that came from T cells, B-cell-depleted T cells, or PBMCs.

The study assigned cohorts using participant-reported clinical history. This receptor was identified in a man aged 40-49 years with acute COVID-19. The material sequenced was PBMCs or T cells enriched from blood (not recorded which). The gene calls are TRBV29-1 and TRBJ2-4; D may be TRBD1 (6 bases). The CDR3 loop is CSAPGTLDIQYF. CDR3 nucleotide sequence: TGCAGCGCCCCTGGGACATTGGACATTCAGTACTTC.